These 14 T cell receptor beta chains originate from one sample sequenced in a study of shared clonotypes between healthy human individuals. The method was immunoSEQ multiplex PCR; TCRdb's version includes in-frame clones alone and lacks a portion of them. The sample lists 750,000 to 1,000,000 clones, about 92% occurring once. The naive CD8 subset, CD45RO-negative cells positively selected for CCR7, excluded terminally differentiated effector memory CD45RA+ cells. The sample taken for sequencing was naive CD8+ T cells sorted from blood. These receptors came from a young man in good health.

This chain links TRBV29-1 with TRBJ1-1; 7 nucleotides agree with TRBD1. V lost 0 bases and J lost 13; bases outside the gene matches: 5. Germline V gene lookup returns CDR1 SQVTM and CDR2 ANQGSEA. The CDR3 is 11 residues long. CDR3 region: CSVEEGQAGFF. Written as DNA, the CDR3 is TGCAGCGTTGAAGAAGGACAGGCGGGTTTCTTT. The complete variable domain, with remaining parts taken from reference TRBV29-1 and TRBJ1-1, reads SAVISQKPSRDICQRGTSLTIQCQVDSQVTMMFWYRQQPGQSLTLIATANQGSEATYESGFVIDKFPISRPNLTFSTLTVSNMSPEDSSIYLCSVEEGQAGFFGQGTRLTVV.

A remark on this clone: This sequence may be a read error, since a much larger clone differs from it by one base. This specimen includes other DNA sequences encoding the same CDR3. The V gene is TRBV7-9, the J gene TRBJ2-2, with D hard to call. Trimming shortened V by 0 bases and J by 5 bases, and 1 base separated the two germline ends. The germline V gene has CDR1 SEHNR and CDR2 FQNEAQ (reference sequence). The CDR3 extends over 12 amino acids. For the CDR3, the DNA is TGTGCCAGCAGCTTAGCGACCGGGGAGCTGTTTTTT. This translates into CASSLATGELFF.

This sequence joins TRBV4-3 and TRBJ2-3, with TRBD1 as a possible D gene (7 bases). Germline lookup yields CDR1 LGHNA and CDR2 YSLEER. CDR3 size: 16 residues. V lost 0 bases, J lost 3 bases, and 13 bases lay in between. In DNA, the CDR3 is TGCGCCAGCAGCCAAGATTCGGCAGGGGGGACAGATACGCAGTATTTT. Translating gives CASSQDSAGGTDTQYF.

This clone has more than one count but fewer than ten. V and J are TRBV10-2 and TRBJ1-1; no reliable D call. V dropped 9 bases and J dropped 3 bases, with 8 bases sitting between them. Germline V gene data show CDR1 as WSHSY and CDR2 as SAAADI. The CDR3 runs to 11 residues. The CDR3 DNA sequence: TGCGCCAGTCTCCGGGACACTGAAGCTTTCTTT. It yields the protein CASLRDTEAFF.

This sequence joins TRBV25-1 and TRBJ1-4, with 7 bases lining up with TRBD1. V was pared by 3 bases and J by 12 bases, with 4 bases of the junction left unmatched. CDR3 size: 12 residues. The germline V gene has CDR1 MGHDK and CDR2 SYGVNS. The CDR3 sequence: CASSDDRVELFF. The CDR3 DNA is TGTGCCAGCAGTGACGACAGGGTTGAACTGTTTTTT.

This clone was counted a single time. The CDR3 spells CASSLGGNGELFF. The CDR3 nucleotides read TGTGCCAGCAGCTTAGGGGGGAACGGGGAGCTGTTTTTT. The chain joins TRBV7-6 to TRBJ2-2; tentatively, D is TRBD1 or TRBD2 (5 bases each). From germline, CDR1 is SGHVS and CDR2 FNYEAQ. Trimming took 1 base from V and 7 from J, leaving 7 bases between them. The CDR3 consists of 13 residues.

The rearrangement joins TRBV5-4 to TRBJ1-1, with D possibly matching TRBD1 (6 bases). Germline CDR1 is SGHNT and CDR2 is YYREEE (reference sequence). The CDR3 sequence is 13 residues long. Trimming removed 4 bases at V and 5 bases at J, with 12 bases between. Written as DNA, the CDR3 is TGTGCCAGCAGCCTATTAGGGGGGACTGAAGCTTTCTTT. Amino acid sequence: CASSLLGGTEAFF.

The chain employs TRBV18 and TRBJ2-7; the match to TRBD1 covers 12 bases. The CDR3 sequence is 15 residues long. V lost 4 bases, J lost 6 bases, and 7 bases stayed unmatched. Looked up from germline, CDR1 is KGHSH and CDR2 is LQKENI. In nucleotides, the CDR3 is TGTGCCAGCTCACTAACCGGGACAGGGGGCTCCGAGCAGTACTTC. Encoded protein: CASSLTGTGGSEQYF. The full variable domain, rest sourced from reference TRBV18 and TRBJ2-7, is NAGVMQNPRHLVRRRGQEARLRCSPMKGHSHVYWYRQLPEEGLKFMVYLQKENIIDESGMPKERFSAEFPKEGPSILRIQQVVRGDSAAYFCASSLTGTGGSEQYFGPGTRLTVT.

The CDR3 protein is CASSLADRGRGELFF. In DNA, the CDR3 is TGTGCCAGCAGCTTAGCGGACAGGGGGCGCGGGGAGCTGTTTTTT. This chain joins TRBV7-9 and TRBJ2-2; 11 bases align to TRBD1. This CDR3 contains 15 residues. The V segment lost 0 bases and the J segment 7 bases; nucleotides outside the gene matches: 1. Germline values: CDR1 SEHNR, CDR2 FQNEAQ (reference sequence). Supplemented by reference TRBV7-9 and TRBJ2-2, the full variable domain reads DTGVSQNPRHKITKRGQNVTFRCDPISEHNRLYWYRQTLGQGPEFLTYFQNEAQLEKSRLLSDRFSAERPKGSFSTLEIQRTEQGDSAMYLCASSLADRGRGELFFGEGSRLTVL.

The chain is built from TRBV9 and TRBJ1-3; D not certain. Germline CDR1 SGDLS, CDR2 YYNGEE. Trimming took 0 bases from V and 0 from J, leaving 4 bases between them. The CDR3 contains 14 residues. CDR3 sequence: CASSVVNSGNTIYF. As DNA, the CDR3 is TGTGCCAGCAGCGTAGTGAACTCTGGAAACACCATATATTTT.

This chain connects TRBV5-6 to TRBJ2-4; tentatively, D is TRBD1 or TRBD2 (5 bases each). The CDR3 is made up of 13 amino acids. Germline CDR1 is SGHDT and CDR2 is YYEEEE. Deletions cut 2 bases from V and 5 bases from J, with 8 bases between. CDR3 nucleotide sequence: TGTGCCAGCAGCTTCGAGGGACAAAACATTCAGTACTTC. Translating it yields CASSFEGQNIQYF.

The chain joins TRBV4-3 to TRBJ2-1; no clear D. This CDR3 is 14 amino acids long. Germline CDR1 reads LGHNA; CDR2 reads YSLEER. Trimming removed 0 bases at V and 6 bases at J, with 9 bases between. CDR3 region: CASSQEYRSNEQFF. DNA for the CDR3: TGCGCCAGCAGCCAAGAGTACAGAAGCAATGAGCAGTTCTTC.

This clone was recorded only once. The junction departs from germline at one end; a sequencing error may be responsible. The CDR3 DNA is TGTGCTAGCAGCTTATCCGTGGCTGACAGCAATGAGCAGTTCTTC. Translated: CASSLSVADSNEQFF. This chain joins TRBV7-7 and TRBJ2-1; a possible D gene is TRBD1 (5 bases). This CDR3 region has 15 residues. Germline loops: CDR1 SSHAT, CDR2 FNYEAQ (reference sequence).

The V gene is TRBV19, the J gene TRBJ2-7; D gene unclear. CDR3 length equals 13 residues. The germline V and J ends were trimmed by 5 bases and 4 bases, with 12 bases remaining between them. Germline V lookup: CDR1 LNHDA, CDR2 SQIVND (reference sequence). This CDR3 is CASSPGVEYEQYF. In DNA form, the CDR3 reads TGTGCCAGTAGTCCTGGGGTCGAATACGAGCAGTACTTC.